This TCR beta chain was identified during a study of beta chain features in type 1 diabetes. Study-level findings and limits: VDJ junctions from patients with type 1 diabetes contained fewer insertions and more deletions. Possibly, sequencing cDNA over-represented cells that had high TCR expression levels. These data did not resolve whether HLA type affects TCRB rearrangement.

This clone occurred a few times. Its matching antigen is unknown. Expressed TCRB transcripts were sequenced because the isolated RNA had all been reverse transcribed beforehand. Some clones are missing from TCRdb's copy, which holds only in-frame ones; the method was immunoSEQ multiplex PCR. The data show hundreds of thousands of clones, over 9.5% seen once. The authors obtained over 95% purity in all sorted populations. The CDR3 extends over 19 amino acids. The ends lost 1 base at V and 0 bases at J; junction bases unmatched: 9. Germline V gene sequence: CDR1 MGHRA, CDR2 YSYEKL. The V gene is TRBV4-1, the J gene TRBJ2-5; 12 nucleotides match TRBD2. The receptor was isolated from a man between 18 and 35 years old in good health. Sequenced: naive CD4+ T cells from blood. Here the CDR3 DNA reads TGCGCCAGCAGCCAAGGACTAGCGGGAGAGCAATCGTACCAAGAGACCCAGTACTTC. Translated, it gives CASSQGLAGEQSYQETQYF.